One sample yielded the 21 T cell receptor beta chains listed below, sequenced in a study of CD8+ T cells in alopecia areata. cDNA prepared by RNA extraction and subsequent reverse transcription served as the template for sequencing. Sequenced by immunoSEQ multiplex PCR; TCRdb stores in-frame clones only, minus some. The data show around 150,000 clones, around 59% seen once. The sample's treatment: oral pan-JAK inhibitor, 5-10 mg twice daily. Specimen: CD4+ T cells sorted from blood, collected at week 24, from a patient treated with tofacitinib. The source of these receptors is a human donor with alopecia areata.

This chain uses TRBV15 with TRBJ1-5; D gene unclear. Trimming removed 0 bases from V and 6 bases from J, with 9 bases in between. The V gene's germline CDR1 is LNHNV and CDR2 YYDKDF (reference sequence). This CDR3 spans 14 amino acids. The CDR3: CATSRDPGIQPQHF. The CDR3 nucleotides are TGTGCCACCAGCAGAGATCCGGGGATTCAGCCCCAGCATTTT.

This chain joins TRBV5-1 and TRBJ1-1; unclear D gene. Germline V gene lookup returns CDR1 SGHRS and CDR2 YFSETQ. The CDR3 totals 15 residues. Trimming stripped 0 bases from V and 4 bases from J, with 13 bases between. For the CDR3, the DNA is TGCGCCAGCAGCTTGGAGGCAGGACGGGTCACTGAAGCTTTCTTT. Translated: CASSLEAGRVTEAFF.

The J gene is TRBJ1-5, the V gene TRBV2; the D gene is possibly TRBD1 (5 bases). Deletions cut 7 bases from V and 9 bases from J, with 13 bases between. This CDR3 is built from 12 residues. The germline V gene encodes CDR1 SNHLY and CDR2 FYNNEI. DNA of the CDR3: TGTGCCAGCAAGGGGTACTCATGGCCCCAGCATTTT. Residues: CASKGYSWPQHF.

The rearrangement links TRBV6-1 to TRBJ2-7; D is possibly TRBD1 (6 bases). CDR1 and CDR2 from the germline V gene are MNHNS and SASEGT. V was clipped by 2 bases and J by 2 bases, with 13 bases between them. The CDR3 is made up of 15 amino acids. CDR3 region: CASSEYGRDTYEQYF. In nucleotides, the CDR3 is TGTGCCAGCAGTGAATACGGCAGGGACACCTACGAGCAGTACTTC.

The V and J genes are TRBV27 and TRBJ2-2; TRBD1 agrees at 8 bases. Germline V CDR1 and CDR2: MNHEY, SMNVEV (reference sequence). The CDR3 has 16 residues. J gave up 5 bases and V 4 bases, and 9 bases lay outside the gene matches. CDR3 bases: TGTGCCAGCAGTTCGGCCGGGACAGGTGTAACCGGGGAGCTGTTTTTT. This translates into CASSSAGTGVTGELFF.

The chain joins TRBV6-5 to TRBJ2-1; D not certain. Trimming stripped 2 bases from V and 3 bases from J, with 8 bases between. The CDR3 consists of 14 residues. Germline CDR1 is MNHEY and CDR2 is SVGAGI. The CDR3 sequence: CASSYRTNYNEQFF. For the CDR3, the DNA is TGTGCCAGCAGTTACAGGACCAACTACAATGAGCAGTTCTTC.

This clone was observed a few times. The chain is built from TRBV4-2 and TRBJ2-5, with D perhaps matching TRBD1 (5 bases). Deletions cut 0 bases from V and 5 bases from J, with 19 bases between. Looked up from germline, CDR1 is LGHNA and CDR2 is YNFKEQ. The CDR3 has 17 amino acids. The CDR3 loop is CASSQEINSRVLETQYF. CDR3 coding DNA: TGTGCCAGCAGCCAAGAAATCAACTCCAGGGTATTGGAGACCCAGTACTTC.

The table lists this clone with a few counts. This rearrangement joins TRBV27 to TRBJ2-3, with D perhaps matching TRBD1 or TRBD2 (6 bases each). The CDR3 is 15 amino acids. CDR1 is MNHEY and CDR2 is SMNVEV in the germline V gene (reference sequence). Trimming removed 5 bases from V and 2 bases from J, with 14 bases in between. CDR3 amino acids: CASSLGGFSTDTQYF. The CDR3, as DNA: TGTGCCAGCAGTCTAGGGGGGTTCTCCACAGATACGCAGTATTTT.

This clone was picked up one time. This chain uses TRBV19 with TRBJ1-5; D may be TRBD1 (5 bases). V lost 6 bases and J lost 4, with 16 bases in between. CDR3 length equals 15 residues. From germline, CDR1 is LNHDA and CDR2 SQIVND (reference sequence). As DNA, the CDR3 is TGTGCCAGTAGAAGAACAGGTGAGGGTAATCAGCCCCAGCATTTT. This codes for CASRRTGEGNQPQHF.

The V and J genes are TRBV7-2 and TRBJ2-5, with D perhaps being TRBD1 or TRBD2 (5 bases each). This CDR3 contains 14 residues. Trimming took off 1 base at V and 5 bases at J, with 11 bases between the two ends. Germline V lookup: CDR1 SGHTA, CDR2 FQGNSA. CDR3 bases: TGTGCCAGCAGCTTAGGAGGGGCGCAGGAGACCCAGTACTTC. The encoded protein is CASSLGGAQETQYF.

The V call is TRBV29-1, the J call TRBJ2-2, with 9 bases matching TRBD1. The CDR3 covers 15 residues. J was trimmed by 3 bases and V by 5 bases; bases with no gene match: 7. CDR1 is SQVTM, CDR2 ANQGSEA, per germline. Written as DNA, the CDR3 is TGCAGCGTTAGAGGCGACAGGGGGTACACCGGGGAGCTGTTTTTT. Its translation is CSVRGDRGYTGELFF.

The chain carries TRBV29-1 and TRBJ2-1; TRBD2 might be the D (6 bases). Per germline, CDR1 SQVTM and CDR2 ANQGSEA. This CDR3 contains 15 residues. Trimming shortened V by 5 bases and J by 7 bases, and 21 bases separated the two germline ends. This chain's CDR3 is CSVHGGDVSPNEQFF. The CDR3 DNA reads as TGCAGCGTTCACGGGGGAGACGTCTCCCCTAATGAGCAGTTCTTC.

The chain links TRBV29-1 to TRBJ1-4; a possible D gene is TRBD1 (6 bases). Germline assignment: CDR1 SQVTM and CDR2 ANQGSEA. V lost 5 bases to trimming and J lost 0 bases, with 16 bases between them. The length of the CDR3 is 16 residues. The CDR3 sequence is CSVKSTGSATNEKLFF. The CDR3 DNA follows: TGCAGCGTTAAGTCTACAGGGTCCGCAACTAATGAAAAACTGTTTTTT.

The chain joins TRBV6-5 to TRBJ2-5, with D perhaps matching TRBD1 or TRBD2 (5 bases each). The ends were cut back, 4 bases at V and 9 bases at J, with 15 bases in the middle. Germline assignment: CDR1 MNHEY and CDR2 SVGAGI. The CDR3 spans 13 residues. The CDR3 nucleotides read TGTGCCAGCAGTTCCGGGACGGAGGTCCCCCAGTACTTC. Translating it yields CASSSGTEVPQYF.

The chain couples TRBV30 to TRBJ1-1; D is possibly TRBD1 (6 bases). The CDR3 extends over 13 amino acids. V was shortened by 3 bases and J by 1 base, with 9 bases between the two germline ends. Per germline, CDR1 GTSNPN and CDR2 SVGIG (reference sequence). Written as DNA, the CDR3 is TGTGCCTGGAGGAAGACAGGGAACACTGAAGCTTTCTTT. Protein: CAWRKTGNTEAFF. Full variable domain (remainder filled in from reference TRBV30 and TRBJ1-1): SQTIHQWPATLVQPVGSPLSLECTVEGTSNPNLYWYRQAAGRGLQLLFYSVGIGQISSEVPQNLSASRPQDRQFILSSKKLLLSDSGFYLCAWRKTGNTEAFFGQGTRLTVV.

The chain couples TRBV5-1 to TRBJ1-2, with a weak D call TRBD1 (6 bases). CDR3 length: 15 amino acids. V was cut by 0 bases and J by 4 bases, with 13 bases left in between. CDR1 and CDR2 (germline): SGHRS, YFSETQ. Here the CDR3 reads CASSLAEGDIYGYTF. The DNA of the CDR3 is TGCGCCAGCAGCTTGGCGGAGGGGGACATCTATGGCTACACCTTC.

This clone has just a few counts. The chain joins TRBV30 to TRBJ2-7; 9 positions agree with TRBD1. The V gene end was trimmed by 2 bases and the J gene end by 2 bases; junction bases not matched to a gene: 13. This CDR3 region has 17 residues. Germline V gives CDR1 GTSNPN, CDR2 SVGIG (reference sequence). As DNA, the CDR3 is TGTGCCTGGAGTAGTAAACAGGGGGCCTTTAGGGCCTACGAGCAGTACTTC. This codes for CAWSSKQGAFRAYEQYF.

The chain combines TRBV6-1 with TRBJ1-2; D ambiguous. Per the germline V gene, CDR1 is MNHNS and CDR2 is SASEGT. The CDR3 spans 13 residues. V was trimmed by 6 bases and J by 5 bases, leaving 13 bases between them. The CDR3 region has the DNA TGTGCCAGCAGAAAAGGGCCTATTTATGGCTACACCTTC. Protein: CASRKGPIYGYTF.

The rearrangement uses TRBV29-1 and TRBJ2-1; D perhaps matches TRBD1 (5 bases). Germline V CDR1 and CDR2: SQVTM, ANQGSEA. V gave up 4 bases and J gave up 3 bases, with 19 bases separating them. CDR3 length: 16 residues. CDR3 protein: CSVGNPRVSGYNEQFF. The CDR3 coding sequence is TGCAGCGTTGGAAACCCCAGGGTTTCAGGCTACAATGAGCAGTTCTTC.

This clone has a handful of counts. V and J are TRBV11-3 and TRBJ1-1, with D perhaps matching TRBD1 (6 bases). V was clipped by 2 bases and J by 8 bases, with 18 bases between them. This CDR3 contains 15 residues. Germline CDR1 reads SGHNT; CDR2 reads YENEEA. Here the CDR3 DNA reads TGTGCCAGCAGCTTATCCCGACTGGCGGGGGCAGAAGCTTTCTTT. It yields the protein CASSLSRLAGAEAFF.

V usage is TRBV7-6 and J usage is TRBJ2-3; D not certain. The length of the CDR3 is 14 residues. V was shortened by 1 base and J by 5 bases, with 10 bases between the two germline ends. Germline V gene sequence: CDR1 SGHVS, CDR2 FNYEAQ. As DNA, the CDR3 is TGTGCCAGCAGCTTAGTATCAGAAAAAGATACGCAGTATTTT. Translating it yields CASSLVSEKDTQYF.